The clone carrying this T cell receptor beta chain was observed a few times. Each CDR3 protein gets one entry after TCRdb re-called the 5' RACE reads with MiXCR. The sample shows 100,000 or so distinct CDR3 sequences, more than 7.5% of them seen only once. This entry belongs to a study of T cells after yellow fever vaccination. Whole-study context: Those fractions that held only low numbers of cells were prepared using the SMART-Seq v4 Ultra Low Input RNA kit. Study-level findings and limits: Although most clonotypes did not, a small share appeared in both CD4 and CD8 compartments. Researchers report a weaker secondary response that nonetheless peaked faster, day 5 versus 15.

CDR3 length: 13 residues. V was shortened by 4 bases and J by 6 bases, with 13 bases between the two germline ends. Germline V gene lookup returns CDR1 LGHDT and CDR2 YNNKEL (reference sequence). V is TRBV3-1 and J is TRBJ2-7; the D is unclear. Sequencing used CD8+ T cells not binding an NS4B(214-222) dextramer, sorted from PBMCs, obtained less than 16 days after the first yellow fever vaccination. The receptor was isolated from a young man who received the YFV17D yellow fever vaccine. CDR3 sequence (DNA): TGTGCCAGCAGCCCGGGTGTCTCCAGCGAGCAGTACGTC. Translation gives CASSPGVSSEQYV.